The 3 T cell receptor beta chains in this list originate from one sample, sequenced in a study of T cells in Graves' hyperthyroidism and ophthalmopathy (dated by TCRdb to about 2019). Libraries were built with multiplex PCR. Sequencing took place on an Illumina HiSeq 2000. Amplification of TCR beta CDR3 regions was carried out from RNA transcripts. For the first round of RT-PCR on the TCR CDR3, the HTBI primer set was used together with the Qiagen OneStep RT-PCR kit. TCRdb cleaned the public reads at Q25 with fastp, built clones with MiXCR and kept in-frame beta chains. All rows with the same CDR3 protein become a single entry with the most common DNA and genes. For this sample there are about 570,000 distinct CDR3 sequences; around 13% appear just once. The top ten constitute 11% to 15% of the sample. Sequences were obtained from blood. The receptor source for this set is a woman in her forties with Graves' hyperthyroidism.

This clonotype has ten or more counts. The chain has TRBV3-1 and TRBJ2-7; 7 bases agree with TRBD1. The junction had 10 bases not matched to a gene; V was cut back by 6 bases and J by 5 bases. This CDR3 spans 14 amino acids. Looked up from germline, CDR1 is LGHDT and CDR2 is YNNKEL (reference sequence). CDR3 region: CASRLLTGPDEQYF. CDR3 DNA: TGTGCCAGCAGACTCCTGACAGGGCCAGACGAGCAGTACTTC.

V usage is TRBV7-3 and J usage is TRBJ2-3; 10 bases match TRBD2. CDR3 size: 17 residues. With 5 bases clipped from V and 4 bases from J, the junction kept 12 bases outside the gene matches. Germline CDR1 reads SGHTA; CDR2 reads FQGTGA. This chain's CDR3 is CASSLGVAGGVSDTQYF. In DNA form, the CDR3 reads TGTGCCAGCAGCCTGGGAGTAGCGGGAGGAGTTTCAGATACGCAGTATTTT.

In its sample, this clonotype was seen many times. V gene TRBV3-1 combines with J gene TRBJ2-5, with TRBD2 matching over 7 bases. The V gene's germline CDR1 is LGHDT and CDR2 YNNKEL (reference sequence). The ends lost 1 base at V and 4 bases at J; junction bases unmatched: 0. This CDR3 region has 13 residues. The CDR3 here is CASSQAGGETQYF. As DNA, the CDR3 is TGTGCCAGCAGCCAAGCGGGAGGAGAGACCCAGTACTTC.